This TCR beta chain derives from a study of cytomegalovirus exposure and HLA in healthy donors. Across the study: Membership in the Caucasian-associated ancestry cluster was found for about 84% of 350 to 450 genotyped donors.

Trimming removed 0 bases from V and 4 bases from J; junction bases left unmatched: 10. The germline V gene has CDR1 LNHNV and CDR2 YYDKDF (reference sequence). CDR3 length: 18 amino acids. Primers included in the PCR were 60 Vbeta and 13 Jbeta primers. Method: immunoSEQ multiplex PCR; TCRdb's copy keeps in-frame clones and lacks some. Its clone listing holds some 89,000 clones. Findings and limits, study-wide: A later analysis found TCR association rates differed by HLA locus, highest for DRB1 and lowest for HLA-C. Most CMV-associated TCR beta chains appeared HLA-restricted in a later analysis.

As concerns this clone: The antigen is undetermined.

The sample consisted of PBMCs. This receptor was identified in a woman in her twenties or thirties in good health and CMV-seronegative. The chain employs TRBV15 and TRBJ1-1, with 11 positions matching TRBD1. The CDR3 nucleotides read TGTGCCACCAGCAGAGATCGAGCGGACAGGGGGCAGCGCACTGAAGCTTTCTTT. It specifies CATSRDRADRGQRTEAFF. The full variable domain, completed using reference TRBV15 and TRBJ1-1, is DAMVIQNPRYQVTQFGKPVTLSCSQTLNHNVMYWYQQKSSQAPKLLFHYYDKDFNNEADTPDNFQSRRPNTSFCFLDIRSPGLGDTAMYLCATSRDRADRGQRTEAFFGQGTRLTVV.